Listed here are 15 T cell receptor beta chains from one sample, sequenced in a study of shared clonotypes between healthy human individuals. Sequenced by immunoSEQ multiplex PCR; TCRdb stores in-frame clones only, minus some. This sample has about 490,000 clones, with less than 80% found just once. What was sequenced was PBMCs. These receptors were collected from a woman between 40 and 55 years old in good health. Some clones in this sample may be carry-over from other donors' samples.

The chain combines TRBV7-6 with TRBJ1-1, with D unclear. V gave up 1 base and J gave up 1 base, with 4 bases separating them. The CDR3 spans 13 residues. Germline CDR1 reads SGHVS; CDR2 reads FNYEAQ. The CDR3 reads CASSLVGNTEAFF. The CDR3 DNA follows: TGTGCCAGCAGCTTAGTCGGGAACACTGAAGCTTTCTTT.

At least ten counts were recorded for this clone. The gene calls are TRBV28 and TRBJ1-2; TRBD1 might be the D (5 bases). Looked up from germline, CDR1 is MDHEN and CDR2 is SYDVKM. The CDR3 contains 14 residues. Trimming stripped 7 bases from V and 0 bases from J, with 12 bases between. The CDR3 protein is CASIRGLTNYGYTF. CDR3 DNA sequence: TGTGCCAGCATTCGGGGACTTACTAACTATGGCTACACCTTC.

This clone was observed a few times. The chain links TRBV30 to TRBJ1-4; D remains unclear. Trimming took 2 bases from V and 8 from J, leaving 12 bases between them. This CDR3 region has 13 residues. Germline V gives CDR1 GTSNPN, CDR2 SVGIG (reference sequence). Written as DNA, the CDR3 is TGTGCCTGGAGTCCCTTGGGCGAAGAAAAACTGTTTTTT. This encodes CAWSPLGEEKLFF.

The chain combines TRBV2 with TRBJ2-3, with a tentative D call TRBD1 (6 bases). Trimming stripped 7 bases from V and 0 bases from J, with 11 bases between. This CDR3 is built from 14 residues. Germline V gives CDR1 SNHLY, CDR2 FYNNEI. The CDR3 spells CASNWDKSTDTQYF. The CDR3 DNA reads as TGTGCCAGCAATTGGGACAAGAGCACAGATACGCAGTATTTT. Filled out from reference TRBV2 and TRBJ2-3, the complete variable domain reads EPEVTQTPSHQVTQMGQEVILRCVPISNHLYFYWYRQILGQKVEFLVSFYNNEISEKSEIFDDQFSVERPDGSNFTLKIRSTKLEDSAMYFCASNWDKSTDTQYFGPGTRLTVL.

This chain links TRBV11-2 with TRBJ1-4; 10 bases align to TRBD1. The trim removed 5 bases at V and 8 bases at J, leaving 11 bases unmatched. CDR1 is SGHAT, CDR2 FQNNGV, per germline. The CDR3 is 16 amino acids. The CDR3 sequence is CASSLDLTGGLEKLFF. The CDR3 coding sequence is TGTGCCAGCAGCCTTGATTTGACAGGGGGCCTGGAAAAACTGTTTTTT.

This clone has a handful of counts. Germline and junction disagree at one end, which may indicate a read error. The rearrangement links TRBV5-6 to TRBJ2-7; 14 nucleotides agree with TRBD2. There are 14 residues in the CDR3. Germline V gene sequence: CDR1 SGHDT, CDR2 YYEEEE. CDR3 sequence: CASSLAGTSGRWSF. DNA for the CDR3: TGTGCCAGCAGCTTGGCAGGGACTAGCGGGAGATGGTCCTTC.

The J gene is TRBJ2-7, the V gene TRBV15; 8 bases agree with TRBD1. Losses at the gene ends were 1 base for V and 2 bases for J; bases not matched to a gene: 1. CDR3 length: 14 residues. The germline V gene encodes CDR1 LNHNV and CDR2 YYDKDF (reference sequence). CDR3 nucleotide sequence: TGTGCCACCAGCAGAGGGGACAGGCCCTACGAGCAGTACTTC. Protein: CATSRGDRPYEQYF. The full variable domain, with the rest looked up from reference TRBV15 and TRBJ2-7, is DAMVIQNPRYQVTQFGKPVTLSCSQTLNHNVMYWYQQKSSQAPKLLFHYYDKDFNNEADTPDNFQSRRPNTSFCFLDIRSPGLGDTAMYLCATSRGDRPYEQYFGPGTRLTVT.

DNA of the CDR3: TGTGCCAGCTCACCCCGGGACAGGGGGCGTGAAGATACGCAGTATTTT. As protein: CASSPRDRGREDTQYF. The chain has TRBV18 and TRBJ2-3; 12 nucleotides align to TRBD1. V lost 3 bases, J lost 5 bases, and 6 bases stayed unmatched. Germline V lookup: CDR1 KGHSH, CDR2 LQKENI. This CDR3 region has 16 residues.

The J gene is TRBJ2-2, the V gene TRBV19, with TRBD1 identical over 8 bases. J gave up 5 bases and V 4 bases, and 3 bases lay outside the gene matches. Germline V gene lookup returns CDR1 LNHDA and CDR2 SQIVND (reference sequence). The CDR3 runs 14 residues. Here the CDR3 reads CASSKDRETGELFF. In DNA form, the CDR3 reads TGTGCCAGTAGTAAGGACAGGGAGACCGGGGAGCTGTTTTTT.

The CDR3 here is CASSLTGGEGGEKLFF. The CDR3, as DNA: TGTGCCAGCAGCTTGACCGGGGGCGAGGGAGGTGAAAAACTGTTTTTT. V usage is TRBV7-9 and J usage is TRBJ1-4; possible D gene TRBD1, 6 bases. The germline V gene encodes CDR1 SEHNR and CDR2 FQNEAQ (reference sequence). V was clipped by 3 bases and J by 7 bases, with 18 bases between them. This CDR3 spans 16 amino acids. The full variable domain, in which reference TRBV7-9 and TRBJ1-4 provide the parts outside the CDR3, is DTGVSQNPRHKITKRGQNVTFRCDPISEHNRLYWYRQTLGQGPEFLTYFQNEAQLEKSRLLSDRFSAERPKGSFSTLEIQRTEQGDSAMYLCASSLTGGEGGEKLFFGSGTQLSVL.

The rearrangement uses TRBV18 and TRBJ1-5; 7 nucleotides agree with TRBD1. Looked up from germline, CDR1 is KGHSH and CDR2 is LQKENI. Trimming cost V 3 bases and J 2 bases; bases outside gene matches: 10. There are 17 residues in the CDR3. CDR3 protein: CASSPRDSEKCNQPQHF. The CDR3 region has the DNA TGTGCCAGCTCACCCAGGGACAGTGAAAAATGCAATCAGCCCCAGCATTTT.

The table lists this clone with a few counts. The rearrangement joins TRBV5-4 to TRBJ2-5, with D tentatively TRBD1 (6 bases). The germline V gene encodes CDR1 SGHNT and CDR2 YYREEE (reference sequence). The germline V and J ends were trimmed by 4 bases and 3 bases, with 13 bases remaining between them. The CDR3 contains 14 residues. Written as DNA, the CDR3 is TGTGCCAGCAGCCCGGATGGACAGAAAGAGACCCAGTACTTC. Translation: CASSPDGQKETQYF. The full variable domain, completed using reference TRBV5-4 and TRBJ2-5, is ETGVTQSPTHLIKTRGQQVTLRCSSQSGHNTVSWYQQALGQGPQFIFQYYREEENGRGNFPPRFSGLQFPNYSSELNVNALELDDSALYLCASSPDGQKETQYFGPGTRLLVL.

The J gene is TRBJ2-5, the V gene TRBV19, with D possibly matching TRBD1 (6 bases). V dropped 8 bases and J dropped 5 bases, with 15 bases sitting between them. Germline V gene data show CDR1 as LNHDA and CDR2 as SQIVND (reference sequence). The CDR3 contains 13 residues. The CDR3 DNA reads as TGTGCCAGTCGCGGCAGGGGCAAGGAGACCCAGTACTTC. Residues: CASRGRGKETQYF.

Worth noting for this clone: A much larger clone differs from this one at a single base, so this may be a read error. This chain uses TRBV5-4 with TRBJ1-1; the D gene is possibly TRBD1 (5 bases). From germline, CDR1 is SGHNT and CDR2 YYREEE (reference sequence). CDR3 length: 14 residues. The CDR3 protein is CAGSRRTPNTEAFF. DNA for the CDR3: TGTGCCGGCAGCAGGAGGACACCGAACACTGAAGCTTTCTTT. Drawing the rest from reference TRBV5-4 and TRBJ1-1, the complete variable domain is ETGVTQSPTHLIKTRGQQVTLRCSSQSGHNTVSWYQQALGQGPQFIFQYYREEENGRGNFPPRFSGLQFPNYSSELNVNALELDDSALYLCAGSRRTPNTEAFFGQGTRLTVV.

The V and J genes are TRBV7-9 and TRBJ2-1; TRBD2 agrees at 12 bases. CDR1 SEHNR and CDR2 FQNEAQ come from the germline V gene (reference sequence). This CDR3 contains 17 residues. V lost 4 bases to trimming and J lost 6 bases; unmatched junction nucleotides: 10. The CDR3, as DNA: TGTGCCAGCAGCTACCGGACTAGCGGGATCAGGAGCAATGAGCAGTTCTTC. As protein: CASSYRTSGIRSNEQFF.